Following are 8 T cell receptor beta chains from one sample sequenced in a study of vaccination and CD4 T cells after COVID-19. Their target antigens are unknown. Treatment here: roughly 10-day PBMC culture with coronavirus spike peptide pools or control peptides (ViraFEST assay). Sequencing of cultured CD4+ T cell DNA used the Oncomine TCR Beta short-read assay. MiXCR, run by TCRdb on the PCR reads, gives a single entry per CDR3 protein. The table lists over 15,000 distinct CDR3 sequences, about 52% of them singletons. The source material was CD4+ T cells from blood, cultured in vitro, sampled before SARS-CoV-2 vaccination. The receptors stem from a human donor who had recovered from COVID-19.

The V call is TRBV6-5, the J call TRBJ1-6; TRBD1 might be the D (6 bases). The V gene's germline CDR1 is MNHEY and CDR2 SVGAGI. V was cut by 2 bases and J by 12 bases, with 14 bases left in between. The CDR3 has 14 residues. DNA of the CDR3: TGTGCCAGCAGTTACGGGACACCACGGTTACCCCTCCACTTT. It specifies CASSYGTPRLPLHF.

This clonotype occurred a few times. This chain joins TRBV7-2 and TRBJ1-1, with 7 bases fitting TRBD1. The CDR3 loop spans 17 amino acids. J gave up 0 bases and V 4 bases, and 11 bases lay outside the gene matches. CDR1 is SGHTA and CDR2 is FQGNSA in the germline V gene. The CDR3 DNA is TGTGCCAGCAGCTCTCGGACAGGCCTAACCATGAACACTGAAGCTTTCTTT. Translating gives CASSSRTGLTMNTEAFF.

The rearrangement joins TRBV10-1 to TRBJ2-2; D is unclear. The CDR3 contains 12 residues. The germline V gene has CDR1 WNHNN and CDR2 SYGVQD (reference sequence). V was trimmed by 8 bases and J by 6 bases, leaving 10 bases between them. CDR3 nucleotide sequence: TGCGCCAGCGAGACGCCGGCCGGGGAGCTGTTTTTT. Translating it yields CASETPAGELFF.

The rearrangement links TRBV14 to TRBJ2-3; TRBD1 aligns across 7 bases. The CDR3 length is 12 residues. Germline V CDR1 and CDR2: SGHDN, FVKESK. With V trimmed by 1 base and J by 14 bases, 6 bases remained unmatched. Written as DNA, the CDR3 is TGTGCCAGCAGCCAAGTGGTTGGACAGGTGTATTTT. This translates into CASSQVVGQVYF.

This chain links TRBV14 with TRBJ1-1; TRBD1 matches 7 bases. The CDR3 contains 16 residues. The J segment lost 0 bases and the V segment lost 0 bases, leaving 4 bases of the junction unmatched. Germline V lookup: CDR1 SGHDN, CDR2 FVKESK. The CDR3 loop reads CASSQEGGLMNTEAFF. CDR3 bases: TGTGCCAGCAGCCAAGAAGGGGGCCTGATGAACACTGAAGCTTTCTTT.

The chain carries TRBV20-1 and TRBJ2-3, with 15 bases aligning to TRBD2. The germline V gene encodes CDR1 DFQATT and CDR2 SNEGSKA (reference sequence). Trimming took 6 bases from V and 5 from J; bases not matched to a gene: 9. The CDR3 extends over 16 amino acids. The CDR3 DNA is TGCAGTGCGCCGGGACTAGCGGGGGGCCGAGGAGATACGCAGTATTTT. It is translated as CSAPGLAGGRGDTQYF.

The chain combines TRBV6-2 or TRBV6-3 with TRBJ1-2; 8 bases map to TRBD1. V was pared by 5 bases and J by 2 bases, with 7 bases of the junction left unmatched. Germline loops: CDR1 MNHEY, CDR2 SVGEGT. This CDR3 has 15 amino acids. CDR3 sequence reads: CASSARAGGNYGYTF. CDR3 bases: TGTGCCAGCAGTGCCCGGGCAGGGGGCAACTATGGCTACACCTTC.

This clonotype was counted a few times. The CDR3 sequence: CASSLGPGSYNEQFF. CDR3 DNA: TGTGCCAGCAGCTTAGGCCCAGGCTCCTACAATGAGCAGTTCTTC. The V call is TRBV7-3, the J call TRBJ2-1; no definite D call. CDR1 is SGHTA, CDR2 FQGTGA, per germline. The V gene lost 2 bases and the J gene lost 0 bases, with 8 bases spanning the gap. The CDR3 runs to 15 residues.